This TCR beta chain is drawn from a study of regulatory T cells in long-lasting Graves disease (dated by TCRdb to 2020 to 2023). For the study in its entirety: Patients with newly diagnosed Graves' disease had been on antithyroid drugs for under 3 months. TCR sequencing covered around 13 persistent and approximately 20 newly diagnosed Graves' disease patients, 33 samples in total. The study took place in China and was registered as a clinical trial. Persistent Graves' disease patients were compared with newly diagnosed Graves' disease patients by peripheral blood TCR sequencing and RNA sequencing. General findings and caveats noted by the study authors: Compared with newly diagnosed patients, patients with persistent Graves' disease had lower TCR Shannon entropy and fewer highly expanded clones, which suggests clonal expansion. The authors acknowledged the small sample size as a limitation that may reduce accuracy. Only the TCR beta chain was sequenced and analyzed. More public clonotypes were shared among persistent patients (under 3,000) than among newly diagnosed patients (966). Peripheral blood alone was examined, since thyroid tissue, which constituted the primary lesion, could not be accessed. Preferential use of TRBV28, TRBJ1-2 and TRBJ2-5 was observed in persistent disease, whereas TRBV20-1 and TRBJ2-1 were favored in newly diagnosed disease.

This clonotype was recorded at least ten times. It lacks a known antigen. Per-nucleotide qualities are absent, and no much larger clonotype sits a single base away. The sample's time point, from its label and the paper: newly diagnosed GD, antithyroid drugs for less than 3 months. For both TCR sequencing and RNA sequencing, RNA was extracted from PBMCs using TRIzol. The diagnosis of Graves' disease was made according to American Thyroid Association guidelines. Patients for the study were recruited at an endocrinology department in Xi'an, China. Each patient gave 7 to 9.5 milliliters of peripheral blood, collected in an EDTA anticoagulant tube. Ficoll Paque Plus density gradient separation was used to isolate PBMCs, and no further T cell sorting was performed. An Agilent 2100 Bioanalyzer and agarose gel were used to check RNA quality, and a NanoDrop 2000 was used to measure RNA concentration. The germline ends are 9 bases apart after V is trimmed by 7 bases and J by 3 bases. Inclusive of the bounding cysteine and phenylalanine, the CDR3 is 12 residues long. Only CDR3 DNA remains: 36 bases, in frame from the first base. For CDR1 and CDR2, the germline V gene lists MNHNS and SASEGT.

The protocol used for the library was multiplex PCR. The sequencing machine was an Illumina HiSeq 4000. iRepertoire HTBI primers and Arm-PCR amplification of CDR3 regions were used to construct TCR beta libraries. PCR products were gel purified before sequencing. The study's own analysis went as follows. Across samples, 55 to 80 TRBV and 14 TRBJ segments were identified and used for gene usage analysis of CDR3 amino acid clonotypes. COPE and FqMerger were used to merge filtered high-quality paired reads into contigs. BLAST was used to align contigs to IMGT TRBV, TRBD and TRBJ reference genes, with CDR3 defined following IMGT. Clonotypes above 0.1% frequency were classified as highly expanded clones. Shannon entropy was used to measure repertoire diversity, and the Gini coefficient was used to measure V-J evenness. A clonotype was considered public if more than one individual shared it. TCRdb ran its own pipeline on the public reads, namely fastp trimming at Q25 and MiXCR clone calling, and kept in-frame beta chains. Each record represents a unique CDR3 protein, reported with the most common genes and DNA among its rows. The V and J calls, along with clone size, are taken from TCRdb and not from the paper's own processing. Recorded for this sample are about 240,000 distinct CDR3 sequences; 20% to 25% of them occurred a single time. The ten largest clones capture approximately 13% of the sample.

Sequencing was performed on peripheral blood mononuclear cells (PBMCs), taken at new diagnosis, from a patient treated with antithyroid drugs. The sequence was obtained from a female donor with Graves disease. The chain is made from TRBV6-1 and TRBJ1-2; the D gene is perhaps TRBD1, on 6 matching bases. The DNA is TGTGCCAGCAACCAGGGGTACTATGGCTACACCTTC. Translation gives CASNQGYYGYTF.